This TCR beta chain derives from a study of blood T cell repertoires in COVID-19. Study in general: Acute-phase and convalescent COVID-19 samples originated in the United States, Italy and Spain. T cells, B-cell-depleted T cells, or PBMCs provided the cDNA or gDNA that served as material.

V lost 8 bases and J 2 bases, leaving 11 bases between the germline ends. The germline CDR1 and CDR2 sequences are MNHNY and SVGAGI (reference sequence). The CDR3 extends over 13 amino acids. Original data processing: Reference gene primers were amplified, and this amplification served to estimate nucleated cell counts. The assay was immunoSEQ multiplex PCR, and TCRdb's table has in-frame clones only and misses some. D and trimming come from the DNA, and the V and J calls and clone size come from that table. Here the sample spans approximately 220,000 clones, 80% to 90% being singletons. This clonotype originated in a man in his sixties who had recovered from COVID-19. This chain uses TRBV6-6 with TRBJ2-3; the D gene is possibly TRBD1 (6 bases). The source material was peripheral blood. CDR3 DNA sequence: TGTGCCAGCTCTGGACAGAACACAGATACGCAGTATTTT. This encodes CASSGQNTDTQYF.